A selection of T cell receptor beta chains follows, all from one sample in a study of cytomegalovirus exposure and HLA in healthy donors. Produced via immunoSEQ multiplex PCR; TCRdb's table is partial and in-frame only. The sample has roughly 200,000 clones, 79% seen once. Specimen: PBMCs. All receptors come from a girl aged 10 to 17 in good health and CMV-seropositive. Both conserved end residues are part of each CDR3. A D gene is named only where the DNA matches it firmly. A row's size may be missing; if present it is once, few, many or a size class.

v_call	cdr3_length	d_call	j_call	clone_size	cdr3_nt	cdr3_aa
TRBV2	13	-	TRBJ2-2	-	TGTGCCAGCAGTGTTTTAAACACCGGGGAGCTGTTTTTT	CASSVLNTGELFF
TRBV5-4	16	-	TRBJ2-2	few	TGTGCCAGCAGCTCCTCGGACAGGAGGGACACCGGGGAGCTGTTTTTT	CASSSSDRRDTGELFF
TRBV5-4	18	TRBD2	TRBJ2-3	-	TGTGCCAGCAGCTTGGAGACTAGCGGGGGGGGCTCCGCAGATACGCAGTATTTT	CASSLETSGGGSADTQYF
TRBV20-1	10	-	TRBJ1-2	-	TGCAGTACAAAAAACTATGGCTACACCTTC	CSTKNYGYTF
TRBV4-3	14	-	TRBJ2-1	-	TGCGCCAGCAGCCAAGGTGCGGGTAGGTATGAGCAGTTCTTC	CASSQGAGRYEQFF
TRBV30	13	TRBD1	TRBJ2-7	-	TGTGCCTGGAGTGGGGACAGGTCCTACGAGCAGTACTTC	CAWSGDRSYEQYF
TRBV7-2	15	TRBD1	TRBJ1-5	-	TGTGCCAGCAGCGTTTCCGGACAGGGGGCTCAGCCCCAGCATTTT	CASSVSGQGAQPQHF
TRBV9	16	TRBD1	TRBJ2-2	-	TGTGCCAGCAGCGTAAGGGACAGGGGTGACACCGGGGAGCTGTTTTTT	CASSVRDRGDTGELFF
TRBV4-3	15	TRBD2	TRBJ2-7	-	TGCGCCAGCAGCCAAGATTGGCTAGCGGGGCTGGAGCAGTACTTC	CASSQDWLAGLEQYF
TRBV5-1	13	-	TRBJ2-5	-	TGCGCCAGCAGCTTCCGTTACCAAGAGACCCAGTACTTC	CASSFRYQETQYF
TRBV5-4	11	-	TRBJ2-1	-	TGTGCCAGCAGCCAGGTCGGTGAGCAGCTCTTC	CASSQVGEQLF
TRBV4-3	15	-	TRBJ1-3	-	TGCGCCAGCAGCCAAGATACGACAGGATCGGACACCATATATTTT	CASSQDTTGSDTIYF
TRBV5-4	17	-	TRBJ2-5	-	TGTGCCAGCAGCCGCGTTGGGGCGATGGTTGTGGGAGAGACCCAGTACTTC	CASSRVGAMVVGETQYF
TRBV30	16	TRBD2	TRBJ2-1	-	TGTGCCTGGAGTGATAGCGGGGGGGTTCCCTACAATGAGCAGTTCTTC	CAWSDSGGVPYNEQFF
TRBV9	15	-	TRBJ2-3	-	TGTGCCAGCAGCCTCTGGGACTTCAGCACAGATACGCAGTATTTT	CASSLWDFSTDTQYF
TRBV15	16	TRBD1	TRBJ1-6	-	TGTGCCACCAGCAGGGAACAGGGGAGGAGTGGTTCACCCCTCCACTTT	CATSREQGRSGSPLHF
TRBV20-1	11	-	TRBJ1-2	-	TGCAGTGCTAGCTTACTGAGCGGCTACACCTTC	CSASLLSGYTF
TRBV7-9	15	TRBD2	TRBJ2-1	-	TGTGCCAGCAGCGGTACTAGCGGGGGCTACAATGAGCAGTTCTTC	CASSGTSGGYNEQFF
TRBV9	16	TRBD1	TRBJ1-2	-	TGTGCCAGCAGCTCCCGCGCTGTACAGGGGGCGAATGGCTACACCTTC	CASSSRAVQGANGYTF
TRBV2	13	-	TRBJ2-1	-	TGTGCCAGCAGTGGGGGCAGGAACAATGAGCAGTTCTTC	CASSGGRNNEQFF
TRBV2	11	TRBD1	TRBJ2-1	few	TGTGCCAGCAGTATACAGGGGGAACAGTTCTTC	CASSIQGEQFF
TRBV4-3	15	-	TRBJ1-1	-	TGCGCCAGCAGCCAAGGCGAGACAGCGAACACTGAAGCTTTCTTT	CASSQGETANTEAFF
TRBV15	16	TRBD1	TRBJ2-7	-	TGTGCCACCAGCAGAGGGGGACAGGGAATTGGTGATCCGCCGTACTTC	CATSRGGQGIGDPPYF
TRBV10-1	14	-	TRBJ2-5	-	TGCGCCAGCAGTGAGCGAAGGACTCAAGAGACCCAGTACTTC	CASSERRTQETQYF
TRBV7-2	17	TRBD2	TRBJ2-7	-	TGTGCCAGCAGCTTAGGAGGAGGTCTAGCGGGGTTTTACGAGCAGTACTTC	CASSLGGGLAGFYEQYF
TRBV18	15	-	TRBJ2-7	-	TGTGCCAGCTCGCCGGGGGTGTCAAGCTCCTACGAGCAGTACTTC	CASSPGVSSSYEQYF
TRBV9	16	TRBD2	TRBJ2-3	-	TGTGCCAGCAGCCCCCGCTCGCGGGGGACGGCAGATACGCAGTATTTT	CASSPRSRGTADTQYF
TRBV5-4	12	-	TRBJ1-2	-	TGTGCCAGCTATGAGTCTAACTATGGCTACACCTTC	CASYESNYGYTF
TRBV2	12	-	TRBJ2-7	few	TGTGCCAGCGGGGGGACCTCGTACGAGCAGTACTTC	CASGGTSYEQYF
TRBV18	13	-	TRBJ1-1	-	TGTGCCAGCTCACCAGGCCCAAACACTGAAGCTTTCTTT	CASSPGPNTEAFF
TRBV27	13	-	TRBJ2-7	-	TGTGCCAGCAGTCCGCTGATGAGGGACGAGCAGTACTTC	CASSPLMRDEQYF
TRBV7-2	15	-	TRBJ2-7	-	TGTGCCAGCAGCCCCATAGGGGACACAACCTACGAGCAGTACTTC	CASSPIGDTTYEQYF
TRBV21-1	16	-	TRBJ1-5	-	TGTGCCAGCAGCTCCAGGGAGGGGAATAGCAATCAGCCCCAGCATTTT	CASSSREGNSNQPQHF
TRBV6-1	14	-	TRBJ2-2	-	TGTGCCAGCACCCTACAGTGGGGGGCCGGGGAGCTGTTTTTT	CASTLQWGAGELFF
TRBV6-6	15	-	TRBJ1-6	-	TGTGCCAGCAGTTACTCGAGGACAGAGTATTCACCCCTCCACTTT	CASSYSRTEYSPLHF